This T cell receptor beta chain was sequenced in a study of blood T cell repertoires in COVID-19. Study summary: COVID-19 samples, acute and convalescent, were from the United States, Italy and Spain. PBMCs, B-cell-depleted T cells, or T cells provided the cDNA or gDNA that made up the material.

V trimming: 2 bases; J trimming: 0 bases; junction bases outside the gene matches: 3. There are 16 residues in the CDR3. The V gene's germline CDR1 is LGHNA and CDR2 YNFKEQ. Note on this clone: The same CDR3 is also encoded by other DNA sequences in this sample.

Sequenced by immunoSEQ multiplex PCR; TCRdb stores in-frame clones only, minus some. The sample consists of under 55,000 clones, about nine tenths of them appearing once. The source material was peripheral blood. The receptor was isolated from a woman older than 75 with active COVID-19. The chain uses TRBV4-2 and TRBJ2-3; 9 bases fit TRBD2. The CDR3 protein is CASSQRLAGSTDTQYF. The DNA of the CDR3 is TGTGCCAGCAGCCAAAGGCTAGCGGGGAGCACAGATACGCAGTATTTT.